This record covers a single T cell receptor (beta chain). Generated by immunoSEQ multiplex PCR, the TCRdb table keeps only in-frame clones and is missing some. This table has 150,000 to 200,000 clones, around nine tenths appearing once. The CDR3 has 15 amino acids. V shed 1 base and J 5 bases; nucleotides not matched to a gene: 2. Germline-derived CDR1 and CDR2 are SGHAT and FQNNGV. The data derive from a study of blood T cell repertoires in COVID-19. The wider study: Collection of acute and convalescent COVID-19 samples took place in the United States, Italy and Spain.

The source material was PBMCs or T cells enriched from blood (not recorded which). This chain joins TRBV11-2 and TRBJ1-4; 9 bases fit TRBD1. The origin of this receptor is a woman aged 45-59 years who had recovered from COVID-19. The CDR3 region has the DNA TGTGCCAGCAGCTTAGGTGACAGGGGGAATGAAAAACTGTTTTTT. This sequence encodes CASSLGDRGNEKLFF.